These 19 T cell receptor beta chains were all obtained from the same sample, sequenced in a study of OX40 agonist ivuxolimab in advanced cancers. TCRdb's table, derived via immunoSEQ multiplex PCR, lists solely in-frame clones and lacks some. The sample lists roughly 87,000 clones, approximately 90% occurring once. The material was CD4+ or CD8+ T cells sorted from blood, obtained in a trial of the OX40 agonist ivuxolimab. Every receptor here comes from an adult with an advanced solid tumor such as melanoma, head and neck, liver or kidney cancer.

V usage is TRBV7-2 and J usage is TRBJ2-1; D possibly matches TRBD1 or TRBD2 (7 bases each). CDR1 and CDR2 from the germline V gene are SGHTA and FQGNSA. Between the trimmed V and J ends, which lost 2 bases and 0 bases, there was a span of 11 bases. The CDR3 contains 16 residues. CDR3 nucleotides: TGTGCCAGCAGCTTAAGCGGGGACAGCTCCTACAATGAGCAGTTCTTC. It specifies CASSLSGDSSYNEQFF.

This rearrangement joins TRBV5-4 to TRBJ2-1; D remains unclear. This CDR3 has 12 amino acids. The germline gives CDR1 SGHNT, CDR2 YYREEE (reference sequence). The V end was cut by 1 base, the J end by 2 bases, with 1 base between. The CDR3 sequence: CASSLPYNEQFF. The CDR3 DNA follows: TGTGCCAGCAGCTTGCCCTACAATGAGCAGTTCTTC.

The chain uses TRBV19 and TRBJ2-6; D unclear. Trimming took off 4 bases at V and 9 bases at J, with 7 bases between the two ends. The CDR3 covers 12 residues. Germline-derived CDR1 and CDR2 are LNHDA and SQIVND (reference sequence). The CDR3 is CASSTMGNVLTF. As DNA, the CDR3 is TGTGCCAGTAGTACGATGGGCAACGTCCTGACTTTC. Full variable domain (remainder filled in from reference TRBV19 and TRBJ2-6): DGGITQSPKYLFRKEGQNVTLSCEQNLNHDAMYWYRQDPGQGLRLIYYSQIVNDFQKGDIAEGYSVSREKKESFPLTVTSAQKNPTAFYLCASSTMGNVLTFGAGSRLTVL.

V usage is TRBV18 and J usage is TRBJ1-1, with no clear D. V was trimmed by 2 bases and J by 1 base, leaving 5 bases between them. The CDR3 is 13 amino acids. Germline CDR1 and CDR2: KGHSH and LQKENI. As DNA, the CDR3 is TGTGCCAGCTCACCAGATGCGAACACTGAAGCTTTCTTT. This encodes CASSPDANTEAFF.

V gene TRBV5-1 combines with J gene TRBJ2-5; D not certain. The germline V gene encodes CDR1 SGHRS and CDR2 YFSETQ. The CDR3 has 13 amino acids. The V gene lost 2 bases and the J gene lost 2 bases, with 7 bases spanning the gap. In DNA form, the CDR3 reads TGCGCCAGCAGCTTAATGGGTCAAGAGACCCAGTACTTC. This translates into CASSLMGQETQYF.

The CDR3 coding sequence is TGTGCCAGCAGCGGGGCGAGCGATCAACGGATTCGGTTAAACACCGGGGAGCTGTTTTTT. Amino acids: CASSGASDQRIRLNTGELFF. V gene TRBV9 combines with J gene TRBJ2-2; D is ambiguous. This CDR3 is built from 20 residues. The germline V and J ends were trimmed by 3 bases and 2 bases, with 26 bases remaining between them. CDR1 SGDLS and CDR2 YYNGEE come from the germline V gene.

The V gene is TRBV5-1, the J gene TRBJ2-3; possible D gene TRBD1, 6 bases. The germline V gene encodes CDR1 SGHRS and CDR2 YFSETQ. V was shortened by 3 bases and J by 2 bases, with 10 bases between the two germline ends. The length of the CDR3 is 14 residues. Here the CDR3 DNA reads TGCGCCAGCAGCTCCGGACAGAACACAGATACGCAGTATTTT. It specifies CASSSGQNTDTQYF.

This chain uses TRBV14 with TRBJ2-1, with 10 bases identical to TRBD2. Germline loops: CDR1 SGHDN, CDR2 FVKESK. This CDR3 comprises 16 residues. V shed 2 bases and J 6 bases; nucleotides not matched to a gene: 7. CDR3 sequence reads: CASSQTSGRGSNEQFF. CDR3 coding DNA: TGTGCCAGCAGCCAAACGAGCGGGAGGGGAAGCAATGAGCAGTTCTTC. The full variable domain, with the rest looked up from reference TRBV14 and TRBJ2-1, is EAGVTQFPSHSVIEKGQTVTLRCDPISGHDNLYWYRRVMGKEIKFLLHFVKESKQDESGMPNNRFLAERTGGTYSTLKVQPAELEDSGVYFCASSQTSGRGSNEQFFGPGTRLTVL.

This clone was seen once. This chain connects TRBV16 to TRBJ1-2; 10 bases fit TRBD1. CDR1 and CDR2 (germline): KGHSY, FQNENV. V lost 0 bases, J lost 12 bases, and 4 bases stayed unmatched. This CDR3 region has 13 residues. The CDR3 DNA sequence: TGTGCCAGCAGCCAATCGGGACAGGGGTTTAACACCTTC. Translating it yields CASSQSGQGFNTF.

The genes are TRBV7-9 and TRBJ2-3; 9 bases agree with TRBD2. CDR1 SEHNR and CDR2 FQNEAQ come from the germline V gene (reference sequence). V lost 5 bases to trimming and J lost 9 bases; unmatched junction nucleotides: 3. This CDR3 is 12 amino acids long. The CDR3 spells CASSPGTSTQYF. The DNA for the CDR3 is TGTGCCAGCAGCCCAGGGACTAGCACGCAGTATTTT. Combining the CDR3 with reference TRBV7-9 and TRBJ2-3 gives the whole variable domain DTGVSQNPRHKITKRGQNVTFRCDPISEHNRLYWYRQTLGQGPEFLTYFQNEAQLEKSRLLSDRFSAERPKGSFSTLEIQRTEQGDSAMYLCASSPGTSTQYFGPGTRLTVL.

J is TRBJ1-4 and V is TRBV30; D not resolved. This CDR3 is 13 amino acids long. The V end lost 2 bases, the J end lost 1 base, and 5 bases lay between the germline ends. From germline, CDR1 is GTSNPN and CDR2 SVGIG (reference sequence). CDR3 sequence (DNA): TGTGCCTGGAGTACGGGAACTAATGAAAAACTGTTTTTT. Amino acids: CAWSTGTNEKLFF.

The chain carries TRBV9 and TRBJ2-3, with 16 nucleotides matching TRBD2. The CDR3 loop spans 17 amino acids. V shed 4 bases, J shed 9 bases, and the junction held 11 bases outside the gene matches. Germline-derived CDR1 and CDR2 are SGDLS and YYNGEE. CDR3 coding DNA: TGTGCCAGCAGCCCCGGGACTAGCGGGGGGGCCCAGATCACGCAGTATTTT. Translated, it gives CASSPGTSGGAQITQYF.

The chain is built from TRBV2 and TRBJ1-6, with TRBD1 matching over 9 bases. After removal of 5 bases from V and 7 bases from J, the junction contained 6 bases not matched to a gene. This CDR3 is 15 amino acids long. The germline V gene has CDR1 SNHLY and CDR2 FYNNEI. DNA of the CDR3: TGTGCCAGCAGTCTACAGGGGGCAGGGAATTCACCCCTCCACTTT. It yields the protein CASSLQGAGNSPLHF.

The chain couples TRBV18 to TRBJ2-7; 12 positions agree with TRBD2. After removal of 3 bases from V and 5 bases from J, the junction contained 8 bases not matched to a gene. The CDR3 is 16 residues long. CDR1 is KGHSH and CDR2 is LQKENI in the germline V gene. CDR3 amino acids: CASSPSSGRAVHEQYF. CDR3 bases: TGTGCCAGCTCACCGTCTAGCGGGAGGGCGGTCCACGAGCAGTACTTC. Variable domain in full (rest from reference TRBV18 and TRBJ2-7): NAGVMQNPRHLVRRRGQEARLRCSPMKGHSHVYWYRQLPEEGLKFMVYLQKENIIDESGMPKERFSAEFPKEGPSILRIQQVVRGDSAAYFCASSPSSGRAVHEQYFGPGTRLTVT.

This clone was detected once. V is TRBV18 and J is TRBJ2-7; 9 bases fit TRBD2. CDR3 length: 19 amino acids. CDR1 KGHSH and CDR2 LQKENI come from the germline V gene. V dropped 4 bases and J dropped 5; count of bases not matched to a gene: 21. CDR3 coding DNA: TGTGCCAGCTCACGAAGATCCGAGAGGTCCAGCGGGGGGATCGACGAGCAGTACTTC. Translated, it gives CASSRRSERSSGGIDEQYF.

In this sample, this clone turned up a few times. V is TRBV7-9 and J is TRBJ1-5, with TRBD1 identical over 8 bases. The CDR3 extends over 14 amino acids. Germline lookup yields CDR1 SEHNR and CDR2 FQNEAQ (reference sequence). The trim removed 3 bases at V and 4 bases at J, leaving 2 bases unmatched. The CDR3 bases are TGTGCCAGCAGCTTGACAGGGGATAATCAGCCCCAGCATTTT. Amino acid sequence: CASSLTGDNQPQHF.

The chain has TRBV4-1 and TRBJ2-1; 7 bases are a match to TRBD2. V shed 8 bases, J shed 1 base, and the junction held 8 bases outside the gene matches. Germline V gene lookup returns CDR1 MGHRA and CDR2 YSYEKL. The CDR3 runs 15 residues. CDR3 amino acids: CASHPGGGSYNEQFF. CDR3 coding DNA: TGCGCCAGCCACCCGGGGGGAGGGTCCTACAATGAGCAGTTCTTC.

This rearrangement joins TRBV6-6 to TRBJ2-4; D not certain. The germline V gene encodes CDR1 MNHNY and CDR2 SVGAGI (reference sequence). Trimming took off 1 base at V and 7 bases at J, with 8 bases between the two ends. This CDR3 comprises 13 residues. The CDR3 here is CASSYLSANIQYF. The CDR3 DNA reads as TGTGCCAGCAGTTACTTGTCGGCCAACATTCAGTACTTC.

The rearrangement uses TRBV11-2 and TRBJ2-5, with a possible D match to TRBD2 (6 bases). V shed 5 bases and J shed 5 bases, with 12 bases lying between them. The CDR3 runs 13 residues. Germline V lookup: CDR1 SGHAT, CDR2 FQNNGV. CDR3 region: CASSLGGRETQYF. The DNA for the CDR3 is TGTGCCAGCAGCCTCGGGGGACGGGAGACCCAGTACTTC.